These 28 T cell receptor beta chains share one sample of origin, sequenced in a study of blood T cell repertoires in COVID-19. Sequencing used immunoSEQ multiplex PCR; TCRdb keeps in-frame clones, though not all of them. The sample has about 40,000 clones, about 88% seen once. Sequencing input: peripheral blood. These receptors were taken from a man aged 55-75 years with active COVID-19.

This clone was seen more than once but under ten times. The V gene is TRBV6-1, the J gene TRBJ2-7; perhaps TRBD1 as D (6 bases). V lost 3 bases, J lost 2 bases, and 11 bases lay in between. This CDR3 comprises 14 residues. Per the germline V gene, CDR1 is MNHNS and CDR2 is SASEGT. CDR3 residues: CASSDPGVPYEQYF. CDR3 in DNA: TGTGCCAGCAGTGACCCAGGGGTGCCCTACGAGCAGTACTTC.

This chain connects TRBV27 to TRBJ2-3; 12 bases map to TRBD2. CDR1 is MNHEY, CDR2 SMNVEV, per germline (reference sequence). Unmatched junction bases numbered 2, after V lost 2 bases and J lost 5 bases. The CDR3 covers 15 residues. The CDR3 DNA reads TGTGCCAGCAGTTTACAACTAGCGGGAGGAGATACGCAGTATTTT. Amino acid sequence: CASSLQLAGGDTQYF.

The chain uses TRBV15 and TRBJ2-1; 11 nucleotides match TRBD2. Looked up from germline, CDR1 is LNHNV and CDR2 is YYDKDF (reference sequence). V lost 4 bases, J lost 9 bases, and 5 bases stayed unmatched. The CDR3 spans 14 residues. The CDR3 loop reads CATSKLAGVGEQFF. CDR3 DNA sequence: TGTGCCACCAGCAAACTAGCGGGAGTGGGTGAGCAGTTCTTC.

The V call is TRBV6-4, the J call TRBJ1-2, with 8 bases fitting TRBD1. V lost 0 bases, J lost 8 bases, and 11 bases stayed unmatched. The CDR3 totals 16 residues. CDR1 and CDR2 (germline): MRHNA, SNTAGT. CDR3 residues: CASSDSPQGVTRGYTF. CDR3 bases: TGTGCCAGCAGTGACTCCCCACAGGGGGTCACAAGGGGCTACACCTTC.

This chain links TRBV18 with TRBJ2-1; the match to TRBD2 covers 9 bases. Germline loops: CDR1 KGHSH, CDR2 LQKENI. Trimming at V came to 2 bases and at J to 4 bases, leaving 0 bases not matched to a gene. CDR3 length: 14 amino acids. CDR3 nucleotides: TGTGCCAGCTCACCAGCGGGAGGGTACAATGAGCAGTTCTTC. It specifies CASSPAGGYNEQFF. The full variable domain, completed using reference TRBV18 and TRBJ2-1, is NAGVMQNPRHLVRRRGQEARLRCSPMKGHSHVYWYRQLPEEGLKFMVYLQKENIIDESGMPKERFSAEFPKEGPSILRIQQVVRGDSAAYFCASSPAGGYNEQFFGPGTRLTVL.

V usage is TRBV2 and J usage is TRBJ2-7; a possible D gene is TRBD1 (5 bases). This CDR3 contains 15 residues. Per the germline V gene, CDR1 is SNHLY and CDR2 is FYNNEI. V lost 7 bases and J lost 3, with 19 bases in between. The CDR3 nucleotides are TGTGCCAGCACCCTATATAGACAGATAAACTACGAGCAGTACTTC. Translation: CASTLYRQINYEQYF.

The DNA for the CDR3 is TGCGCCAGCAGCCCTGGAGGGGCGGGTAATTCACCCCTCCACTTT. It codes for CASSPGGAGNSPLHF. The chain recombines TRBV5-1 with TRBJ1-6; tentative D call: TRBD1 (5 bases). V lost 4 bases and J 6 bases, leaving 14 bases between the germline ends. Germline assignment: CDR1 SGHRS and CDR2 YFSETQ. This CDR3 region has 15 residues.

V usage is TRBV2 and J usage is TRBJ2-1; 7 bases match TRBD1. The germline CDR1 and CDR2 sequences are SNHLY and FYNNEI. This CDR3 contains 15 residues. The trim removed 7 bases at V and 4 bases at J, leaving 10 bases unmatched. The CDR3 here is CASTKDRREYNEQFF. DNA for the CDR3: TGTGCCAGCACCAAGGACAGGAGAGAATACAATGAGCAGTTCTTC.

This sequence joins TRBV6-5 and TRBJ1-1; TRBD1 is a possible D gene (6 bases). This CDR3 contains 15 residues. Trimming took 0 bases from V and 1 from J, leaving 9 bases between them. Germline lookup yields CDR1 MNHEY and CDR2 SVGAGI. The CDR3 sequence is CASSYSNRANTEAFF. The CDR3 coding sequence is TGTGCCAGCAGTTACTCGAACAGGGCGAACACTGAAGCTTTCTTT.

The CDR3 protein is CASANRRGEQYF. The DNA of the CDR3 is TGTGCCAGCGCTAATAGGAGGGGAGAGCAGTACTTC. The rearrangement links TRBV13 to TRBJ2-7, with D possibly matching TRBD2 (6 bases). V was cut by 8 bases and J by 7 bases, with 15 bases left in between. This CDR3 has 12 residues. The V gene's germline CDR1 is PRHDT and CDR2 FYEKMQ (reference sequence).

The CDR3 DNA reads as TGTGCCAGCAGCCAAGAAGGCTATAGGATAGAGCGGAGGCCCTACGAGCAGTACTTC. Translating gives CASSQEGYRIERRPYEQYF. The rearrangement uses TRBV3-1 (or the pseudogene TRBV3-2) and TRBJ2-7; D may be TRBD2 (5 bases). The CDR3 covers 19 residues. V lost 0 bases, J lost 2 bases, and 23 bases lay in between. The germline gives CDR1 LGHDT, CDR2 YNNKEL (reference sequence).

V and J are TRBV19 and TRBJ1-4; 8 nucleotides align to TRBD1. The germline V gene has CDR1 LNHDA and CDR2 SQIVND (reference sequence). The CDR3 sequence is 19 residues long. J was trimmed by 2 bases and V by 7 bases; bases with no gene match: 18. The CDR3 DNA sequence: TGTGCCAGTACCTCGGCGGCGGCAGGGGGCTTAGGGACTAATGAAAAACTGTTTTTT. Residues: CASTSAAAGGLGTNEKLFF.

Concerning this clone: An end of the junction differs from the germline gene, which may be a read error. The chain has TRBV5-1 and TRBJ2-3; either TRBD1 or TRBD2 may fit D (5 bases each). Looked up from germline, CDR1 is SGHRS and CDR2 is YFSETQ. CDR3 length equals 20 residues. The DNA for the CDR3 is TGCGCCAGCAGATTGGGGGTCAGTGGGAGTTCCCCCCAATTCACAGATACGCAGTATTTT. It specifies CASRLGVSGSSPQFTDTQYF.

This clone was counted once. This chain links TRBV12-5 with TRBJ2-1, with D tentatively TRBD2 (5 bases). Germline V CDR1 and CDR2: LGHNT, FRNRAP. The CDR3 loop spans 16 amino acids. The germline V and J ends were trimmed by 6 bases and 0 bases, with 15 bases remaining between them. The chain's CDR3 is CASGLEAGRSYNEQFF. The CDR3, as DNA: TGTGCTAGTGGCCTTGAGGCGGGCCGCTCCTACAATGAGCAGTTCTTC.

The genes are TRBV10-3 and TRBJ2-1; 14 nucleotides align to TRBD2. The CDR3 runs to 18 residues. Trimming took 0 bases from V and 0 from J; bases not matched to a gene: 1. Germline V CDR1 and CDR2: ENHRY, SYGVKD. Written as DNA, the CDR3 is TGTGCCATCAGTGAGTCCGGGACTAGCGGGAGCTCCTACAATGAGCAGTTCTTC. Its translation: CAISESGTSGSSYNEQFF.

The rearrangement joins TRBV11-3 to TRBJ2-7, with a possible D match to TRBD1 (6 bases). V lost 5 bases to trimming and J lost 0 bases, with 26 bases between them. Germline loops: CDR1 SGHNT, CDR2 YENEEA. The CDR3 runs 19 residues. The CDR3 here is CASSLGSVFGTPSSYEQYF. CDR3 DNA sequence: TGTGCCAGCAGCCTAGGATCGGTATTCGGGACACCTAGCTCCTACGAGCAGTACTTC.

This rearrangement joins TRBV19 to TRBJ1-5; TRBD1 might be the D (6 bases). The CDR3 consists of 14 residues. V dropped 4 bases and J dropped 7 bases, with 14 bases sitting between them. Germline-derived CDR1 and CDR2 are LNHDA and SQIVND (reference sequence). The CDR3 nucleotides are TGTGCCAGTAGTACACAGGGAAGCGGCCAGCCCCAGCATTTT. It translates to CASSTQGSGQPQHF.

The rearrangement uses TRBV19 and TRBJ1-2; 8 bases map to TRBD1. This CDR3 region has 15 residues. Germline V CDR1 and CDR2: LNHDA, SQIVND (reference sequence). V shed 6 bases, J shed 2 bases, and the junction held 8 bases outside the gene matches. DNA of the CDR3: TGTGCCAGTAGGCACCAGGGGGCTTCGAACTATGGCTACACCTTC. Encoded protein: CASRHQGASNYGYTF.

The chain couples TRBV15 to TRBJ2-5; weak D call: TRBD2 (6 bases). V lost 8 bases, J lost 4 bases, and 14 bases lay in between. Per the germline V gene, CDR1 is LNHNV and CDR2 is YYDKDF (reference sequence). CDR3 length: 13 residues. DNA of the CDR3: TGTGCCACCCGCCGGGAGTTAGGAGAGACCCAGTACTTC. This codes for CATRRELGETQYF.

The chain recombines TRBV9 with TRBJ2-7; the D gene is possibly TRBD1 (5 bases). This CDR3 is built from 12 residues. Per germline, CDR1 SGDLS and CDR2 YYNGEE. The V end was cut by 4 bases, the J end by 6 bases, with 11 bases between. The CDR3 here is CASSPTGLEQYF. The CDR3 DNA follows: TGTGCCAGCAGCCCTACAGGTCTCGAGCAGTACTTC.

The chain recombines TRBV6-5 with TRBJ2-1, with D maybe TRBD2 (6 bases). The CDR3 totals 16 residues. The V end was cut by 0 bases, the J end by 4 bases, with 13 bases between. The germline V gene encodes CDR1 MNHEY and CDR2 SVGAGI. The CDR3 nucleotides are TGTGCCAGCAGTTACTCCCCTCGGCGGGGTTACAATGAGCAGTTCTTC. As protein: CASSYSPRRGYNEQFF.

The chain recombines TRBV2 with TRBJ1-4; 9 positions match TRBD1. This CDR3 has 14 residues. Per germline, CDR1 SNHLY and CDR2 FYNNEI. Trimming took 6 bases from V and 10 from J; bases not matched to a gene: 9. The CDR3 loop is CASRNGQGFGKLFF. The CDR3 DNA reads TGTGCCAGCAGAAATGGACAGGGGTTCGGAAAACTGTTTTTT.

The chain links TRBV5-8 to TRBJ2-1; D gene uncertain. CDR1 is SGHTS and CDR2 is YDEGEE in the germline V gene. The CDR3 spans 13 residues. Trimming removed 5 bases from V and 6 bases from J, with 12 bases in between. CDR3 in DNA: TGTGCCAGCAGACCGACAAGACCCAATGAGCAGTTCTTC. Protein: CASRPTRPNEQFF.

This chain links TRBV6-2 or TRBV6-3 with TRBJ2-3; no reliable D call. This CDR3 is 12 amino acids long. The V end lost 5 bases, the J end lost 5 bases, and 8 bases lay between the germline ends. The germline CDR1 and CDR2 sequences are MNHEY and SVGEGT. Written as DNA, the CDR3 is TGTGCCAGCAGTCCCACAAAAGATACGCAGTATTTT. Translating it yields CASSPTKDTQYF.

The chain recombines TRBV19 with TRBJ1-6; 8 bases are shared with TRBD1. Germline assignment: CDR1 LNHDA and CDR2 SQIVND (reference sequence). The CDR3 is 16 residues long. The ends lost 5 bases at V and 6 bases at J; junction bases unmatched: 9. This chain's CDR3 is CASSWGLDRGNSPLHF. CDR3 nucleotide sequence: TGTGCCAGTAGTTGGGGCCTAGACAGGGGTAATTCACCCCTCCACTTT.

This rearrangement joins TRBV5-1 to TRBJ2-7, with 10 bases fitting TRBD2. Germline V gene data show CDR1 as SGHRS and CDR2 as YFSETQ. V was clipped by 2 bases and J by 6 bases; unmatched bases: 11. The CDR3 is 16 residues long. CDR3 sequence (DNA): TGCGCCAGCAGCTTAGGGGGTTCTAGCGGGAGTTTCGAGCAGTACTTC. This translates into CASSLGGSSGSFEQYF.

The V call is TRBV4-1, the J call TRBJ2-1, with 7 bases identical to TRBD2. Germline loops: CDR1 MGHRA, CDR2 YSYEKL. Trimming removed 5 bases from V and 8 bases from J; junction bases left unmatched: 24. The CDR3 is 19 residues long. In nucleotides, the CDR3 is TGCGCCAGCAGCAAGTCGGCTTTGTCCGGGACTACGGGAATAGATGAGCAGTTCTTC. This codes for CASSKSALSGTTGIDEQFF.

This clone was observed a few times. The chain employs TRBV4-1 and TRBJ2-7; D is possibly TRBD1 (5 bases). Germline-derived CDR1 and CDR2 are MGHRA and YSYEKL. The CDR3 loop spans 15 amino acids. Trimming removed 4 bases at V and 2 bases at J, with 15 bases between. The DNA for the CDR3 is TGCGCCAGCAGCCCGACAGTGACCTCTACCTACGAGCAGTACTTC. Residues: CASSPTVTSTYEQYF.